This T cell receptor beta chain emerged from a study of blood T cell repertoires in COVID-19. Study in general: COVID-19 samples, acute and convalescent, were from the United States, Italy and Spain. PBMCs, B-cell-depleted T cells, or T cells were the source of the cDNA or gDNA that made up the material.

Original processing notes: It was from reference gene primer amplification that nucleated cell counts were estimated. Repertoires were generated with immunoSEQ multiplex PCR, while TCRdb's copy carries only in-frame clones and drops some. That table gives V, J and clone size, and the DNA gave D and trimming. The sample lists hundreds of thousands of clones, 80% to 90% occurring once. CDR3 length: 14 amino acids. V lost 5 bases, J lost 0 bases, and 7 bases lay in between. Germline CDR1 MGHRA, CDR2 YSYEKL. V usage is TRBV4-1 and J usage is TRBJ2-2; D remains unclear. The clonotype was recovered from a woman aged 25 to 39 with active or convalescent COVID-19. Sequences were obtained from peripheral blood. CDR3 DNA sequence: TGCGCCAGCAGCGAACAATCGAACACCGGGGAGCTGTTTTTT. Its protein is CASSEQSNTGELFF.